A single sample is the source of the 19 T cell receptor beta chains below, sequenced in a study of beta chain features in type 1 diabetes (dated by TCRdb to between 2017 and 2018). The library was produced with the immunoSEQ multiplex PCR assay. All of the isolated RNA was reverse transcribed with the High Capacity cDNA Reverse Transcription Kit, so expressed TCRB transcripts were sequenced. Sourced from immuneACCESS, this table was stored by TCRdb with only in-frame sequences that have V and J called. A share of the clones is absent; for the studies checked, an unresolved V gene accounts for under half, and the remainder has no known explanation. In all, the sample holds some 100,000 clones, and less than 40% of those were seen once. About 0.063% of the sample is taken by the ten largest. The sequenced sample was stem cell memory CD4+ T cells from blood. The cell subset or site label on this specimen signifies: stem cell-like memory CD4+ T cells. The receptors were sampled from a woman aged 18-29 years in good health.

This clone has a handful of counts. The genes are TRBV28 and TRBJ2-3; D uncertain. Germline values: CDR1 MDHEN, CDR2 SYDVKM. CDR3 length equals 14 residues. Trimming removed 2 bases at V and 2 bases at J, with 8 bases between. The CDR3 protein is CASSLLRITDTQYF. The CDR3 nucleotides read TGTGCCAGCAGTTTACTCAGAATCACAGATACGCAGTATTTT.

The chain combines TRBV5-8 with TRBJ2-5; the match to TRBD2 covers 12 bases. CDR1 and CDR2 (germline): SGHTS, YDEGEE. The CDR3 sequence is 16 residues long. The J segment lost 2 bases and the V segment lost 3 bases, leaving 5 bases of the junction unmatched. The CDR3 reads CASSSPGLAGQETQYF. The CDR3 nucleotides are TGTGCCAGCAGCTCCCCAGGACTAGCGGGACAAGAGACCCAGTACTTC.

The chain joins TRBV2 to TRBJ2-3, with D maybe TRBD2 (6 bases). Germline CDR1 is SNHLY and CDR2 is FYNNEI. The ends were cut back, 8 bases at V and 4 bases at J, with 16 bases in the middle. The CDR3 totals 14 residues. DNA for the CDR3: TGTGCCAGCTTGAGCGGGCGGAAACCAGATACGCAGTATTTT. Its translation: CASLSGRKPDTQYF.

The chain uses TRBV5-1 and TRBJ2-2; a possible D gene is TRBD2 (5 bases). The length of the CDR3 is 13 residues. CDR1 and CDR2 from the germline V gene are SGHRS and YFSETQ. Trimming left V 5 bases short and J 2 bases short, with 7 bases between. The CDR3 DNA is TGCGCCAGCAGGGACTCAAACACCGGGGAGCTGTTTTTT. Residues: CASRDSNTGELFF.

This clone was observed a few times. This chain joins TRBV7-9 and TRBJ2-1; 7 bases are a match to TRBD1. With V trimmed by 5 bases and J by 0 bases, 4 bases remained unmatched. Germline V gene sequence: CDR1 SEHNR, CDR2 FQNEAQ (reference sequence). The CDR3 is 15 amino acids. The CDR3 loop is CASSPGTASYNEQFF. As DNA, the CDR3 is TGTGCCAGCAGCCCCGGGACAGCCTCCTACAATGAGCAGTTCTTC. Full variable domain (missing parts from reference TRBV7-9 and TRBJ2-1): DTGVSQNPRHKITKRGQNVTFRCDPISEHNRLYWYRQTLGQGPEFLTYFQNEAQLEKSRLLSDRFSAERPKGSFSTLEIQRTEQGDSAMYLCASSPGTASYNEQFFGPGTRLTVL.

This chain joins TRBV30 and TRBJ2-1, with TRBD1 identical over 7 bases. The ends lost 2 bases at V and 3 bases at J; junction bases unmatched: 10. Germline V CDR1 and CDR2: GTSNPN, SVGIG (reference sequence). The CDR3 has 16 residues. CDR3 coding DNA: TGTGCCTGGAGTACGGACAGGACAGATCACTACAATGAGCAGTTCTTC. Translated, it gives CAWSTDRTDHYNEQFF.

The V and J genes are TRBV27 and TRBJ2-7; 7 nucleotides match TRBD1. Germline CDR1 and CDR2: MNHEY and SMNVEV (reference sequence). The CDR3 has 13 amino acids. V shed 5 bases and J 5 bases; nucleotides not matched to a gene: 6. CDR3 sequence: CASSPADRDEQYF. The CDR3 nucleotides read TGTGCCAGCAGTCCCGCCGACAGGGACGAGCAGTACTTC.

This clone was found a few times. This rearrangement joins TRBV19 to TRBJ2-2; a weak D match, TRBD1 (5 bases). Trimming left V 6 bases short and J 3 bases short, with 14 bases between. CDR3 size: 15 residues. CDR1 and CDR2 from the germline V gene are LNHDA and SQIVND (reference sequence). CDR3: CASRSGGAHTGELFF. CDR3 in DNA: TGTGCCAGTAGGTCCGGTGGGGCTCACACCGGGGAGCTGTTTTTT.

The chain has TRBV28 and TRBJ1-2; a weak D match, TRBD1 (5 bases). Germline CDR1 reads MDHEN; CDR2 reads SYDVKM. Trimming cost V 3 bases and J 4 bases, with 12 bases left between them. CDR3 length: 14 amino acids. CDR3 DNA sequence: TGTGCCAGCAGTTTCGGCGGCAGGGCCTATGGCTACACCTTC. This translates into CASSFGGRAYGYTF.

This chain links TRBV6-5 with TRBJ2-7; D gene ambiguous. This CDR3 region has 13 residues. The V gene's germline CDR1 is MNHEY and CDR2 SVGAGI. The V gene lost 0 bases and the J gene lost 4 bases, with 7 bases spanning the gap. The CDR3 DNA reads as TGTGCCAGCAGTTACTCTATCTCTTACGAGCAGTACTTC. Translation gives CASSYSISYEQYF.

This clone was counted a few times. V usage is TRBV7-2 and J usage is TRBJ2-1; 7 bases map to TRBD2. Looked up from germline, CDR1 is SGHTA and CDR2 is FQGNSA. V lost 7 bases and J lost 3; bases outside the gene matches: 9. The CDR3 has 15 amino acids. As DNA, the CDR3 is TGTGCCAGCACTCCGAAGCGGGACCTCTACAATGAGCAGTTCTTC. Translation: CASTPKRDLYNEQFF.

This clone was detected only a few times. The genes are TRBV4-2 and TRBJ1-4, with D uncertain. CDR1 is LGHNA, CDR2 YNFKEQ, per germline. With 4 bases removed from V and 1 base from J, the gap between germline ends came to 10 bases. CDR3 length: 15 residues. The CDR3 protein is CASSLVQETNEKLFF. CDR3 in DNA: TGTGCCAGCAGCCTCGTACAAGAAACTAATGAAAAACTGTTTTTT.

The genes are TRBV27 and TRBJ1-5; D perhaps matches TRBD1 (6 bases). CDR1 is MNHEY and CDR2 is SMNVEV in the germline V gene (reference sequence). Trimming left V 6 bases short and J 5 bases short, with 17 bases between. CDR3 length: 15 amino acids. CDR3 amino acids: CASRSGVWSDQPQHF. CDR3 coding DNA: TGTGCCAGCAGGTCAGGGGTGTGGTCGGATCAGCCCCAGCATTTT.

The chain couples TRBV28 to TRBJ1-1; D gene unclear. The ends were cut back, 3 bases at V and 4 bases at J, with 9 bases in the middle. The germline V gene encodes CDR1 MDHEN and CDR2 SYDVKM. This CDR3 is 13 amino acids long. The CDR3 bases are TGTGCCAGCAGTTTCGAGGCAATCACTGAAGCTTTCTTT. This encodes CASSFEAITEAFF.

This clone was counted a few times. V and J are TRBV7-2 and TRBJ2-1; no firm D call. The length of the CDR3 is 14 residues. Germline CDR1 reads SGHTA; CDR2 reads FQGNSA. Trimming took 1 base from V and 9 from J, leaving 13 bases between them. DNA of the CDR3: TGTGCCAGCAGCTTAGGTTTTCCCGGCGGTGAGCAGTTCTTC. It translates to CASSLGFPGGEQFF.

CDR3 in amino acids: CASSVGAGSSYEQYF. As DNA, the CDR3 is TGTGCCAGCAGCGTAGGGGCGGGGAGCTCCTACGAGCAGTACTTC. This chain uses TRBV9 with TRBJ2-7, with a possible D match to TRBD2 (6 bases). Per germline, CDR1 SGDLS and CDR2 YYNGEE. V lost 0 bases and J 0 bases, leaving 10 bases between the germline ends. The CDR3 runs to 15 residues.

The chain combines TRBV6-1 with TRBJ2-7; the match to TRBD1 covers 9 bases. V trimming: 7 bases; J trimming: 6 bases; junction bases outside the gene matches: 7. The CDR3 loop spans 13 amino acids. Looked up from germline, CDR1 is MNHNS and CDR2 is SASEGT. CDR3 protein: CASTGTGSGEQYF. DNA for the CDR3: TGTGCCAGCACCGGGACAGGGAGTGGCGAGCAGTACTTC.

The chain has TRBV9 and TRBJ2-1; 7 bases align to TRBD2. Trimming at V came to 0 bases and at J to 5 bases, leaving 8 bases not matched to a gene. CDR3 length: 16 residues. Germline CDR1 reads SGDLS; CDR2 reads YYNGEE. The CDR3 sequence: CASSVVETSRHNEQFF. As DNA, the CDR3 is TGTGCCAGCAGCGTAGTTGAGACTAGCCGTCACAATGAGCAGTTCTTC.

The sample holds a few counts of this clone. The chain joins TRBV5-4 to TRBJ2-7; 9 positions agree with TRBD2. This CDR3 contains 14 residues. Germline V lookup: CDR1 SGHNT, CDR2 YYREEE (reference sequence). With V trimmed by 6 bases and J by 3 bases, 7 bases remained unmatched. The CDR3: CASKRLAANYEQYF. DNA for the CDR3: TGTGCCAGCAAGCGACTAGCGGCTAACTACGAGCAGTACTTC.